Listed here are 10 T cell receptor beta chains from one sample, sequenced in a study of blood T cell repertoires in COVID-19. Repertoires were generated with immunoSEQ multiplex PCR, while TCRdb's copy carries only in-frame clones and drops some. This sample carries over 75,000 clones, approximately 88% of them seen once, and the ten largest clones take approximately 31%. Sequencing input: peripheral blood. These receptors were collected from a woman aged 80 or older with active or convalescent COVID-19.

The V gene is TRBV29-1, the J gene TRBJ1-1; no clear D. Germline V gene sequence: CDR1 SQVTM, CDR2 ANQGSEA. This CDR3 is built from 10 residues. V lost 4 bases to trimming and J lost 5 bases, with 5 bases between them. The CDR3 sequence: CSVGRTEAFF. The CDR3 region has the DNA TGCAGCGTTGGGAGGACTGAAGCTTTCTTT. The whole variable domain, filled in from reference TRBV29-1 and TRBJ1-1, reads SAVISQKPSRDICQRGTSLTIQCQVDSQVTMMFWYRQQPGQSLTLIATANQGSEATYESGFVIDKFPISRPNLTFSTLTVSNMSPEDSSIYLCSVGRTEAFFGQGTRLTVV.

The chain recombines TRBV24-1 with TRBJ2-3; 10 nucleotides match TRBD2. The CDR3 extends over 17 amino acids. Unmatched junction bases numbered 9, after V lost 5 bases and J lost 2 bases. Germline V gene sequence: CDR1 KGHDR, CDR2 SFDVKD. Written as DNA, the CDR3 is TGTGCCACCAGTGCGGCTAGCGGGGGACCCCACACAGATACGCAGTATTTT. This codes for CATSAASGGPHTDTQYF.

The chain recombines TRBV5-1 with TRBJ2-3; TRBD2 matches at 7 bases. Trimming at V came to 0 bases and at J to 2 bases, leaving 6 bases not matched to a gene. The CDR3 has 16 residues. Germline CDR1 SGHRS, CDR2 YFSETQ. The CDR3: CASSLVAGRTTDTQYF. CDR3 bases: TGCGCCAGCAGCTTGGTAGCGGGCAGAACCACAGATACGCAGTATTTT.

This clone has more than one count but fewer than ten. CDR3 DNA sequence: TGTGCCAGCAGCTTAGTGGTTAGCGGGGGGGTTGGGGATACGCAGTATTTT. It yields the protein CASSLVVSGGVGDTQYF. The V and J genes are TRBV7-2 and TRBJ2-3, with 11 positions matching TRBD2. The CDR3 extends over 17 amino acids. The J segment lost 6 bases and the V segment lost 1 base, leaving 9 bases of the junction unmatched. The V gene's germline CDR1 is SGHTA and CDR2 FQGNSA.

V is TRBV19 and J is TRBJ2-6; possible D gene TRBD1, 6 bases. Looked up from germline, CDR1 is LNHDA and CDR2 is SQIVND (reference sequence). V lost 9 bases and J lost 0, with 12 bases in between. This CDR3 has 15 residues. The CDR3, as DNA: TGTGCCAGCTTCGACAGGACCTCTGGGGCCAACGTCCTGACTTTC. Translating it yields CASFDRTSGANVLTF.

This chain links TRBV4-2 with TRBJ2-2; no definite D call. CDR3 size: 17 residues. Trimming pared 1 base from V and 0 bases from J, leaving 12 bases between. Looked up from germline, CDR1 is LGHNA and CDR2 is YNFKEQ. CDR3 DNA: TGTGCCAGCAGCCAAGCCGCGTCCCACGCGAACACCGGGGAGCTGTTTTTT. Translated: CASSQAASHANTGELFF.

The genes are TRBV3-1 (or the pseudogene TRBV3-2) and TRBJ2-2; D is unresolved. The CDR3 contains 14 residues. The germline V and J ends were trimmed by 3 bases and 7 bases, with 12 bases remaining between them. The germline V gene has CDR1 LGHDT and CDR2 YNNKEL (reference sequence). CDR3 in amino acids: CASSQRSRLGELFF. The CDR3 DNA follows: TGTGCCAGCAGCCAGCGTAGCAGACTCGGGGAGCTGTTTTTT.

The chain joins TRBV5-1 to TRBJ1-2; D perhaps matches TRBD1 (5 bases). The length of the CDR3 is 16 residues. Looked up from germline, CDR1 is SGHRS and CDR2 is YFSETQ. The V and J ends lost 4 bases and 0 bases respectively, with 16 bases between them. The CDR3 loop reads CASSHLAGTSNYGYTF. The CDR3 DNA follows: TGCGCCAGCAGCCATCTCGCGGGGACCTCTAACTATGGCTACACCTTC.

This chain uses TRBV5-1 with TRBJ2-5, with 11 bases aligning to TRBD2. J gave up 0 bases and V 3 bases, and 4 bases lay outside the gene matches. CDR3 length equals 16 residues. CDR1 is SGHRS, CDR2 YFSETQ, per germline. The CDR3 region is CASSWGLADYQETQYF. The DNA for the CDR3 is TGCGCCAGCAGCTGGGGACTAGCGGATTACCAAGAGACCCAGTACTTC.

This clone has only one observation. This CDR3 is CASSSGLAGGSYEQYF. In DNA form, the CDR3 reads TGCGCCAGCAGTTCAGGACTAGCGGGAGGTTCCTACGAGCAGTACTTC. The chain has TRBV5-1 and TRBJ2-7, with 14 nucleotides matching TRBD2. The CDR3 contains 16 residues. Germline V gene data show CDR1 as SGHRS and CDR2 as YFSETQ. The V segment lost 5 bases and the J segment 1 base; nucleotides outside the gene matches: 5. Looking up the rest from reference TRBV5-1 and TRBJ2-7 gives the full variable domain: KAGVTQTPRYLIKTRGQQVTLSCSPISGHRSVSWYQQTPGQGLQFLFEYFSETQRNKGNFPGRFSGRQFSNSRSEMNVSTLELGDSALYLCASSSGLAGGSYEQYFGPGTRLTVT.